This TCR beta chain originates from a study of T cells in Graves' hyperthyroidism and ophthalmopathy. Study-level information: Staff took peripheral blood when the initial diagnosis was made, before any treatment began.

The CDR3 regions of TCR beta were amplified from RNA transcripts. The HTBI primer set drove a first-round RT-PCR of the TCR CDR3. One entry per CDR3 protein, called by TCRdb with MiXCR from the multiplex PCR reads. The sample carries more than 500,000 distinct CDR3 sequences, 15% to 20% recorded once. This clonotype has at least ten counts. What it binds is not known. Patients were excluded for uncontrolled infection, other autoimmune disease, pregnancy or lactation. Regarding the study as a whole: Among clonotypes expanded in thyroid above 0.001, most were also found in blood.

The specimen sequenced was blood. The TCR comes from a woman in her twenties or thirties with Graves' hyperthyroidism.

The CDR3 here is CSARVHRAVGYTF. The CDR3 bases are TGCAGTGCTAGAGTTCATCGAGCCGTGGGCTACACCTTC. This rearrangement joins TRBV20-1 to TRBJ1-2; D unresolved. The germline V and J ends were trimmed by 1 base and 8 bases, with 14 bases remaining between them. The CDR3 sequence is 13 residues long. The germline gives CDR1 DFQATT, CDR2 SNEGSKA (reference sequence).